This TCR beta chain appears in the sequencing data of a study of cytomegalovirus exposure and HLA in healthy donors. Study findings and constraints: A later analysis linked a missense variant in DCLRE1C to the trimming of TCR beta V and J genes. When presence/absence was analysed, sequencing depth was taken to be roughly uniform across donors. In an earlier analysis, most TCR beta V segments were productive about 87% or about 30% of the time.

Both 60 Vbeta primers and 13 Jbeta primers went into the PCR. Generated by immunoSEQ multiplex PCR, the TCRdb table keeps only in-frame clones and is missing some. The sample has fewer than 150,000 clones; 70% to 80% are singletons. Germline-derived CDR1 and CDR2 are MNHNY and SVGAGI (reference sequence). V was clipped by 4 bases and J by 0 bases, with 6 bases between them. This CDR3 contains 13 residues. As regards this clone: Its cognate antigen is unknown.

The sequence came from a woman between 25 and 40 years old in good health and CMV-seropositive. Material for sequencing was PBMCs. The chain employs TRBV6-6 and TRBJ1-2; D gene ambiguous. DNA of the CDR3: TGTGCCAGCAGTTCGGTTACTAACTATGGCTACACCTTC. This gives the protein CASSSVTNYGYTF.